The 27 T cell receptor beta chains below were found in one sample sequenced in a study of vaccination and CD4 T cells after COVID-19. Sequencing of cultured CD4+ T cell DNA used the Oncomine TCR Beta short-read assay. TCRdb passed the PCR reads through MiXCR, listing each CDR3 protein once. Here the sample spans 15,000 to 20,000 distinct CDR3 sequences, around 60% being singletons. The antigens of these receptors remain unknown. Treatment described: roughly 11-day PBMC culture with coronavirus spike peptide pools or control peptides (ViraFEST assay). The sequenced sample was CD4+ T cells from blood, cultured in vitro. The receptors stem from a human donor who had recovered from COVID-19.

V and J are TRBV6-1 and TRBJ2-5; the match to TRBD2 covers 9 bases. Per germline, CDR1 MNHNS and CDR2 SASEGT. The CDR3 totals 17 residues. J lost 5 bases, V lost 9 bases, and 19 bases had no gene match. Here the CDR3 reads CASQRVQRGAGVETQYF. The CDR3 DNA reads as TGTGCCAGTCAAAGGGTACAGCGGGGGGCAGGGGTTGAGACCCAGTACTTC.

This chain links TRBV6-2 or TRBV6-3 with TRBJ2-7, with D tentatively TRBD1 (6 bases). The CDR3 runs 17 residues. V lost 8 bases, J lost 0 bases, and 23 bases lay in between. The germline gives CDR1 MNHEY, CDR2 SVGEGT. The CDR3: CASSSRGTPSGSYEQYF. For the CDR3, the DNA is TGTGCCAGCTCGAGCAGGGGAACCCCCTCCGGCTCCTACGAGCAGTACTTC.

This clonotype was seen only a few times. The chain has TRBV20-1 and TRBJ2-7, with D possibly being TRBD2 (5 bases). CDR1 is DFQATT and CDR2 is SNEGSKA in the germline V gene (reference sequence). Trimming left V 3 bases short and J 6 bases short, with 9 bases between. The CDR3 is 11 residues long. The CDR3 DNA sequence: TGCAGTGCTAGGGGTGGGAGCGAGCAGTACTTC. This encodes CSARGGSEQYF.

This clonotype was counted a few times. The rearrangement links TRBV6-1 to TRBJ1-3, with D uncertain. V gave up 7 bases and J gave up 4 bases, with 14 bases separating them. Germline V CDR1 and CDR2: MNHNS, SASEGT. The CDR3 totals 14 residues. The CDR3 is CASKRGGIGNTIYF. CDR3 bases: TGTGCCAGCAAGCGGGGAGGCATAGGAAACACCATATATTTT.

V gene TRBV19 combines with J gene TRBJ1-6; D might be TRBD1 (5 bases). CDR1 LNHDA and CDR2 SQIVND come from the germline V gene (reference sequence). V was clipped by 0 bases and J by 10 bases, with 19 bases between them. The CDR3 is 17 amino acids. CDR3 amino acids: CASSIDPQPGPVSPLHF. The CDR3 nucleotides read TGTGCCAGTAGTATAGATCCCCAACCGGGACCGGTGTCACCCCTCCACTTT.

This clonotype was counted between two and nine times. This chain links TRBV20-1 with TRBJ1-2; the D gene is possibly TRBD1 (6 bases). Germline CDR1 reads DFQATT; CDR2 reads SNEGSKA (reference sequence). CDR3 length equals 12 residues. Trimming took 5 bases from V and 4 from J, leaving 11 bases between them. CDR3 nucleotides: TGCAGTGCTTCGGACAGAATCTATGGCTACACCTTC. Its protein product is CSASDRIYGYTF.

The chain carries TRBV6-1 and TRBJ1-1, with unresolved D. Germline values: CDR1 MNHNS, CDR2 SASEGT. V was shortened by 5 bases and J by 0 bases, with 19 bases between the two germline ends. This CDR3 has 17 residues. This chain's CDR3 is CASSKPPLGSMNTEAFF. The CDR3 nucleotides are TGTGCCAGCAGTAAGCCCCCTTTGGGGAGTATGAACACTGAAGCTTTCTTT.

The chain is built from TRBV2 and TRBJ2-7; D may match TRBD1 or TRBD2 (5 bases each). Germline CDR1 reads SNHLY; CDR2 reads FYNNEI. The ends were cut back, 1 base at V and 2 bases at J, with 15 bases in the middle. CDR3 size: 16 residues. In DNA form, the CDR3 reads TGTGCCAGCAGTGAAGAAGGGACCCCGGGCCCCTACGAGCAGTACTTC. Residues: CASSEEGTPGPYEQYF. Variable domain in full (rest from reference TRBV2 and TRBJ2-7): EPEVTQTPSHQVTQMGQEVILRCVPISNHLYFYWYRQILGQKVEFLVSFYNNEISEKSEIFDDQFSVERPDGSNFTLKIRSTKLEDSAMYFCASSEEGTPGPYEQYFGPGTRLTVT.

The CDR3: CASSPSGYEQFF. CDR3 nucleotide sequence: TGTGCCAGCAGCCCTAGCGGGTATGAGCAGTTCTTC. The chain couples TRBV7-9 to TRBJ2-1; TRBD2 matches 8 bases. Trimming cost V 5 bases and J 8 bases; bases outside gene matches: 2. Germline CDR1 is SEHNR and CDR2 is FQNEAQ (reference sequence). The CDR3 is made up of 12 amino acids.

The chain links TRBV28 to TRBJ1-2; 7 nucleotides align to TRBD1. The CDR3 spans 13 residues. J lost 3 bases, V lost 4 bases, and 2 bases had no gene match. Germline CDR1 is MDHEN and CDR2 is SYDVKM. CDR3 nucleotides: TGTGCCAGCAGTTCCGGGACAGACTATGGCTACACCTTC. As protein: CASSSGTDYGYTF.

The genes are TRBV30 and TRBJ2-3; D not resolved. The germline gives CDR1 GTSNPN, CDR2 SVGIG (reference sequence). The CDR3 sequence is 15 residues long. The ends were cut back, 0 bases at V and 2 bases at J, with 12 bases in the middle. The CDR3 sequence is CAWSVPPDTTDTQYF. The CDR3 region has the DNA TGTGCCTGGAGTGTACCGCCTGATACCACAGATACGCAGTATTTT.

J is TRBJ1-4 and V is TRBV11-3, with D uncertain. V was shortened by 5 bases and J by 3 bases, with 7 bases between the two germline ends. Germline V CDR1 and CDR2: SGHNT, YENEEA. This CDR3 region has 13 residues. DNA of the CDR3: TGTGCCAGCAGCCGACGGTCTAATGAAAAACTGTTTTTT. Translated, it gives CASSRRSNEKLFF. Together with reference TRBV11-3 and TRBJ1-4, the CDR3 gives the full variable domain: EAGVVQSPRYKIIEKKQPVAFWCNPISGHNTLYWYLQNLGQGPELLIRYENEEAVDDSQLPKDRFSAERLKGVDSTLKIQPAELGDSAVYLCASSRRSNEKLFFGSGTQLSVL.

The CDR3 spells CASSQGFKGGGYGYTF. The CDR3 bases are TGTGCCAGCAGCCAAGGATTTAAAGGGGGCGGCTATGGCTACACCTTC. The V call is TRBV14, the J call TRBJ1-2; TRBD1 matches at 7 bases. Germline loops: CDR1 SGHDN, CDR2 FVKESK. This CDR3 region has 16 residues. The J segment lost 4 bases and the V segment lost 1 base, leaving 9 bases of the junction unmatched.

This clonotype was seen a handful of times. The chain couples TRBV20-1 to TRBJ2-5, with TRBD2 matching 9 bases. The CDR3 covers 18 residues. Germline loops: CDR1 DFQATT, CDR2 SNEGSKA (reference sequence). V shed 1 base, J shed 0 bases, and the junction held 12 bases outside the gene matches. The CDR3 DNA follows: TGCAGTGCTAGAGTCGGCGGGAGGGCCTTGAAGTACCAAGAGACCCAGTACTTC. Translated, it gives CSARVGGRALKYQETQYF.

V usage is TRBV5-1 and J usage is TRBJ1-5; D call uncertain. V shed 0 bases and J shed 1 base, with 5 bases lying between them. Germline V gene lookup returns CDR1 SGHRS and CDR2 YFSETQ. This CDR3 region has 14 residues. In DNA form, the CDR3 reads TGCGCCAGCAGCTTGGGAGAGAGCAATCAGCCCCAGCATTTT. Encoded protein: CASSLGESNQPQHF. Together with reference TRBV5-1 and TRBJ1-5, the CDR3 gives the full variable domain: KAGVTQTPRYLIKTRGQQVTLSCSPISGHRSVSWYQQTPGQGLQFLFEYFSETQRNKGNFPGRFSGRQFSNSRSEMNVSTLELGDSALYLCASSLGESNQPQHFGDGTRLSIL.

The chain carries TRBV5-6 and TRBJ1-2; possible D gene TRBD1, 6 bases. V lost 0 bases and J 0 bases, leaving 15 bases between the germline ends. Germline CDR1 is SGHDT and CDR2 is YYEEEE. The CDR3 loop spans 17 amino acids. CDR3 protein: CASSLVPLTGPNYGYTF. The DNA for the CDR3 is TGTGCCAGCAGCTTGGTACCCCTGACAGGACCTAACTATGGCTACACCTTC.

The sample holds a few counts of this clonotype. The chain is built from TRBV2 and TRBJ1-2; weak D call: TRBD1 (6 bases). This CDR3 spans 14 amino acids. The germline gives CDR1 SNHLY, CDR2 FYNNEI. V was pared by 3 bases and J by 3 bases, with 11 bases between. The CDR3, as DNA: TGTGCCAGCAGTGAGGGCAGGGGAGACTATGGCTACACCTTC. The encoded protein is CASSEGRGDYGYTF. Full variable domain (outside the CDR3, taken from reference TRBV2 and TRBJ1-2): EPEVTQTPSHQVTQMGQEVILRCVPISNHLYFYWYRQILGQKVEFLVSFYNNEISEKSEIFDDQFSVERPDGSNFTLKIRSTKLEDSAMYFCASSEGRGDYGYTFGSGTRLTVV.

The chain links TRBV7-2 to TRBJ1-5; TRBD1 might be the D (5 bases). The germline gives CDR1 SGHTA, CDR2 FQGNSA. The CDR3 runs to 14 residues. Trimming removed 5 bases at V and 4 bases at J, with 12 bases between. CDR3 in DNA: TGTGCCAGCAGCCTGGGACTTCAGAATCAGCCCCAGCATTTT. This gives the protein CASSLGLQNQPQHF. The full variable domain, in which reference TRBV7-2 and TRBJ1-5 provide the parts outside the CDR3, is GAGVSQSPSNKVTEKGKDVELRCDPISGHTALYWYRQSLGQGLEFLIYFQGNSAPDKSGLPSDRFSAERTGGSVSTLTIQRTQQEDSAVYLCASSLGLQNQPQHFGDGTRLSIL.

This clonotype turned up a few times. The chain carries TRBV21-1 and TRBJ2-2; TRBD2 reflects the table's D call only, with no check against the DNA. TRBV21-1 has pseudogene status. CDR3 size: 16 residues. The CDR3 loop reads CASSKRREGHTGELFF. In DNA form, the CDR3 reads TGTGCCAGCAGCAAAAGGCGGGAGGGCCACACCGGGGAGCTGTTTTTT.

The rearrangement joins TRBV25-1 to TRBJ2-7, with D perhaps TRBD1 (6 bases). The CDR3 is made up of 17 amino acids. The V gene lost 3 bases and the J gene lost 0 bases, with 18 bases spanning the gap. Germline V gene data show CDR1 as MGHDK and CDR2 as SYGVNS. The CDR3 bases are TGTGCCAGCAGTGACCCAAAGGCCCGACAGGCCTCCTACGAGCAGTACTTC. Amino acid sequence: CASSDPKARQASYEQYF.

V gene TRBV11-3 combines with J gene TRBJ2-7; 8 positions match TRBD1. Germline trimming cut 5 bases from V and 0 bases from J; bases unmatched to any gene: 6. CDR1 is SGHNT and CDR2 is YENEEA in the germline V gene. CDR3 length equals 15 residues. The CDR3 reads CASSPGQGASYEQYF. The CDR3 DNA reads as TGTGCCAGCAGCCCCGGGCAGGGGGCCTCCTACGAGCAGTACTTC.

This chain joins TRBV20-1 and TRBJ1-1; D is perhaps TRBD1 (6 bases). Germline CDR1 DFQATT, CDR2 SNEGSKA (reference sequence). V dropped 5 bases and J dropped 6 bases, with 22 bases sitting between them. The CDR3 spans 15 residues. The chain's CDR3 is CSAPLLQGPEAEAFF. DNA for the CDR3: TGCAGTGCTCCCCTATTACAGGGCCCGGAGGCTGAAGCTTTCTTT.

This clonotype was recorded a few times. The chain recombines TRBV20-1 with TRBJ1-5; TRBD1 is a possible D gene (6 bases). The CDR3 is 12 amino acids. CDR1 is DFQATT and CDR2 is SNEGSKA in the germline V gene (reference sequence). V was pared by 5 bases and J by 9 bases, with 14 bases between. This CDR3 is CSARDISSPQHF. The CDR3 DNA sequence: TGCAGTGCTCGGGACATTTCTTCGCCCCAGCATTTT.

A few counts support this clonotype. The chain links TRBV7-8 to TRBJ1-1; D gene ambiguous. Germline assignment: CDR1 SGHVS and CDR2 FQNEAQ. V gave up 2 bases and J gave up 5 bases, with 12 bases separating them. The CDR3 is made up of 14 amino acids. The CDR3 region is CASSLMEAVTEAFF. The CDR3 nucleotides are TGTGCCAGCAGCTTAATGGAGGCGGTAACTGAAGCTTTCTTT.

The chain couples TRBV28 to TRBJ1-4, with D maybe TRBD1 (5 bases). Germline lookup yields CDR1 MDHEN and CDR2 SYDVKM. Trimming took 3 bases from V and 5 from J, leaving 10 bases between them. This CDR3 comprises 14 residues. The CDR3 DNA reads as TGTGCCAGCAGTTTGGGGGGTCCGAATGAAAAACTGTTTTTT. This translates into CASSLGGPNEKLFF.

This clonotype was picked up a small number of times. CDR3 sequence: CASGGGELVTQYF. CDR3 nucleotides: TGTGCCAGCGGGGGGGGCGAATTGGTGACCCAGTACTTC. This rearrangement joins TRBV6-4 to TRBJ2-5; tentatively, D is TRBD2 (7 bases). The CDR3 consists of 13 residues. Germline loops: CDR1 MRHNA, CDR2 SNTAGT. V lost 8 bases to trimming and J lost 7 bases, with 17 bases between them.

This clonotype was found a few times. The rearrangement links TRBV27 to TRBJ2-3; D may be TRBD1 (5 bases). Germline CDR1 reads MNHEY; CDR2 reads SMNVEV (reference sequence). V lost 4 bases and J lost 5, with 7 bases in between. This CDR3 has 12 amino acids. The CDR3 region is CASSSQGDTQYF. DNA for the CDR3: TGTGCCAGCAGTTCCCAGGGAGATACGCAGTATTTT.